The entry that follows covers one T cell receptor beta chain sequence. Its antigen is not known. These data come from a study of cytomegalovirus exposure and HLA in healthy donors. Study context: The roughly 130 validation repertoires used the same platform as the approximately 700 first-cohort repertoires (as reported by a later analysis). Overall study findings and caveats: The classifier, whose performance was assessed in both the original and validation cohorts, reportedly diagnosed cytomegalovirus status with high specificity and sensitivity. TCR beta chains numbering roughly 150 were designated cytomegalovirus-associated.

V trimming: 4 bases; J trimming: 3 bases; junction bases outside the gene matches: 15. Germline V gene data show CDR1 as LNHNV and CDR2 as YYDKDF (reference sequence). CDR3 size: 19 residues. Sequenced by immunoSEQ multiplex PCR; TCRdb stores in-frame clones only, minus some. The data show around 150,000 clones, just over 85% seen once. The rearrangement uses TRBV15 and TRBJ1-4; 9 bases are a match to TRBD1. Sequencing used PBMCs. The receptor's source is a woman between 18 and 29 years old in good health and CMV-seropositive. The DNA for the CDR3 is TGTGCCACCAGCAAATCACTACTTGGACAGGGGAGGGCTAATGAAAAACTGTTTTTT. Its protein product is CATSKSLLGQGRANEKLFF.